The entry that follows covers one T cell receptor beta chain sequence. Only one count was recorded for this clone. The antigen it binds to is not known. No much larger clonotype is one base removed from it; base qualities were not supplied. This entry belongs to a study of T cell responses to AZD1222 COVID-19 vaccine (TCRdb year 2021). For context, the study as a whole: AZD1222 recipients whose second dose came at about 4 weeks and those whose second dose came at about 12 weeks were combined into one group, since spike-specific TCR depth and breadth did not differ between the two schedules. TCR sequencing was performed for about 250 trial participants, of whom around 200 were given two doses of AZD1222 and approximately 26 were given two doses of MenACWY control vaccine. Trial participants were enrolled into age subgroups of 18-55, 56-69 and 70-plus years, which contained approximately 150, 28 and 58 TCR-sequenced participants, respectively. Overall results and qualifications from the work: Because no samples from the day 14 peak response were available, repertoires could be characterized only after the peak T cell response. A significant rise in spike-specific TCR breadth and depth was observed after two AZD1222 doses relative to day 0 and relative to MenACWY recipients. Most participants were white British and females outnumbered males, and the authors suggested that clonal diversity may have been underestimated. Conclusions about previously exposed vaccinees are limited, since just six AZD1222 recipients were seropositive for SARS-CoV-2 at baseline. The whole spike protein was spanned by vaccine-associated CD4 TCRs, and dominant responses were seen in regions 160-218 and 743-854. In the small 56-69-year group, the increase in depth fell short of significance, most likely because of low power. Nearly half of unique spike-specific TCRs reportedly recognized epitopes outside regions mutated in the B.1.351 and B.1.1.7 variants.

The CDR3 regions of human TCRbeta chains were subjected to immunosequencing. Under the source paper's analysis protocol: TCRs in the repertoires were matched against a reference library of SARS-CoV-2-specific TCRs that had been generated with the MIRA antigen-specificity platform. Breadth meant the fraction of unique TCRs that were SARS-CoV-2-associated, whereas depth meant the fraction of total T cells that were SARS-CoV-2-associated. Each spike-specific TCR was assigned to its reactive spike region and to a CD4 or CD8 class using the MIRA data. Log10-transformed breadth and depth values were compared by one-way ANOVA with Sidak's multiple comparisons tests. Held by TCRdb, this immuneACCESS table contains in-frame sequences only and omits some clones. Under half of the omission traces to an unresolved V gene where checked; the cause of the rest is unknown. That table supplies the V and J calls and clone size; D and trimming were determined from the DNA. Counted in this sample were about 130,000 clones; approximately 88% of them appeared once. The ten largest make up about 5.6% of the sample.

The time point tag for this specimen amounts to: baseline before first vaccination. Samples from vaccinated people were obtained from the UK trials COV001 and COV002, which included a single-blind randomized controlled phase 2/3 trial of AZD1222 (ChAdOx1 nCoV-19) in healthy adults. For TCRbeta chain sequencing, PBMC samples were collected from trial participants at day 0 and at day 28 after the second dose. Ends trimmed: V by 3 bases, J by 3 bases; bases unmatched to a gene: 4. Looking up the germline V gene yields CDR1 SGHRS and CDR2 YFSETQ. Spanning cysteine to phenylalanine, the CDR3 consists of 16 amino acids. Just CDR3 DNA is preserved here, 48 bases in frame from base 1.

Recombination joined TRBV5-1 with TRBJ1-6; 9 bases in between match TRBD1. This TCR was sampled from an adult in good health. The sequencing used peripheral blood, collected on day 0 of AZD1222 vaccination. The CDR3 region reads CASSWTGDGYNSPLHF. The nucleotide sequence is TGCGCCAGCAGCTGGACAGGGGACGGCTATAATTCACCCCTCCACTTT.